The sequence of this T cell receptor beta chain was determined in a study of response to subunit inactivated influenza vaccine (dated by TCRdb to between 2017 and 2018). Describing the broader study: Deep quantitative profiling of the T cell receptor repertoire was used in the study to follow responses to a trivalent subunit inactivated influenza vaccine.

In the germline V gene (reference sequence), CDR1 corresponds to SGHKS and CDR2 to YYEKEE. The CDR3 contains 16 residues, cysteine and phenylalanine counted. Only the CDR3 DNA stays, 48 bases, in frame from base 1. Trimming takes 1 base from V and 4 bases from J, and the germline ends sit 18 bases apart. Library generation was performed with RT-PCR. TCRdb names Illumina HiSeq 2500 as the instrument used. TCRdb reprocessed the public reads (quality trimming at Q25 with fastp, clone calling with MiXCR) and kept in-frame beta chains. Each CDR3 protein gets just one entry, which takes the most common genes and DNA from the rows behind it. This sample holds 200,000 to 300,000 distinct CDR3 sequences; more than 10% were observed only once. Clones ranked in the top ten supply more than 7% of the sample. On the study overall, not on this receptor specifically: It was suggested by the authors that each seasonal influenza vaccination may recruit only a limited number of new T cells.

About this clonotype: What antigen it recognizes has not been identified. Within one base of it there is no much larger clone, and no base qualities were kept.

The TCR originated in a man aged 45 to 65 who received an inactivated influenza vaccine. Donor details come from another sample of the same person, matched by shared clones. The chain is assembled from TRBV5-5 and TRBJ2-7; perhaps TRBD1 is the D gene, with 6 bases matching. The material was non-naive T cells sorted from PBMCs, obtained 14 to 15 days before vaccination. The label giving this sample's cell subset or site can be read as: memory T cell fraction. The CDR3 sequence is CASSLSLRTGRYEQYF. The DNA sequence is TGTGCCAGCAGCTTGTCGCTCCGTACAGGGAGATACGAGCAGTACTTC.